Below, 18 T cell receptor beta chains from the same sample are listed, as sequenced in a study of T-cell reconstitution after alpha-beta-depleted transplantation in children. Using unique molecular identifiers, the investigators prepared the TCRbeta library. MiXCR, applied by TCRdb to the PCR reads, yields one record per CDR3 protein. The sample contains approximately 520,000 distinct CDR3 sequences, 30% to 35% of which appear only once. Sequenced material: PBMCs from the stem cell graft donor, taken from the stem cell graft. The receptors here all came from a human donor who donated a stem cell graft to a child with aplastic anemia.

This clonotype was picked up a small number of times. V is TRBV12-3 or TRBV12-4 and J is TRBJ2-3; the match to TRBD2 covers 7 bases. CDR3 size: 16 residues. Trimming took 3 bases from V and 0 from J; bases not matched to a gene: 6. The CDR3 sequence: CASSFSRERSTDTQYF. The CDR3 DNA reads TGTGCCAGCAGTTTTTCGCGGGAGCGAAGCACAGATACGCAGTATTTT.

This clonotype appeared a single time. The chain uses TRBV29-1 and TRBJ1-2; D is uncertain. V lost 6 bases to trimming and J lost 0 bases, with 11 bases between them. CDR1 and CDR2 from the germline V gene are SQVTM and ANQGSEA. The CDR3 length is 13 residues. The CDR3, as DNA: TGCAGCGTGGCGCGGGGAGCTAACTATGGCTACACCTTC. Translation gives CSVARGANYGYTF.

This clonotype has more than one count but fewer than ten. The genes are TRBV6-5 and TRBJ2-1, with TRBD2 matching over 7 bases. Germline CDR1 MNHEY, CDR2 SVGAGI. The CDR3 consists of 14 residues. Losses at the gene ends were 2 bases for V and 8 bases for J; bases not matched to a gene: 6. CDR3 amino acids: CASSYKRGSDEQFF. Here the CDR3 DNA reads TGTGCCAGCAGTTACAAACGCGGGAGCGATGAGCAGTTCTTC.

In this sample, this clonotype turned up a few times. The rearrangement joins TRBV29-1 to TRBJ2-1; 8 nucleotides match TRBD2. The CDR3 is made up of 14 amino acids. V lost 6 bases, J lost 6 bases, and 10 bases stayed unmatched. CDR1 is SQVTM, CDR2 ANQGSEA, per germline. The CDR3 nucleotides are TGCAGCGTGTTTGCCCGCGGGGGGATCAATGAGCAGTTCTTC. Its translation: CSVFARGGINEQFF.

The chain is built from TRBV11-3 and TRBJ2-1, with D unresolved. Germline CDR1 is SGHNT and CDR2 is YENEEA. The V gene lost 5 bases and the J gene lost 8 bases, with 10 bases spanning the gap. The CDR3 consists of 12 residues. DNA of the CDR3: TGTGCCAGCAGCGGGCCGGTGGATGAGCAGTTCTTC. As protein: CASSGPVDEQFF.

The chain is built from TRBV24-1 and TRBJ2-5; TRBD1 matches at 7 bases. V trimming: 8 bases; J trimming: 0 bases; junction bases outside the gene matches: 14. Germline V lookup: CDR1 KGHDR, CDR2 SFDVKD. CDR3 length: 17 amino acids. CDR3 DNA sequence: TGTGCCACCAAAGCAACAAGACAGGGTGGCGACCAAGAGACCCAGTACTTC. Residues: CATKATRQGGDQETQYF.

The chain uses TRBV12-3 or TRBV12-4 and TRBJ2-4; perhaps TRBD2 as D (6 bases). V dropped 2 bases and J dropped 6 bases, with 8 bases sitting between them. This CDR3 is built from 13 residues. The CDR3 DNA reads TGTGCCAGCAGTTTATTGGAGGGAAACATTCAGTACTTC. Protein sequence: CASSLLEGNIQYF.

The chain joins TRBV30 to TRBJ1-1, with TRBD1 as a possible D gene (6 bases). Germline CDR1 is GTSNPN and CDR2 is SVGIG (reference sequence). CDR3 length equals 15 residues. The V end lost 1 base, the J end lost 4 bases, and 16 bases lay between the germline ends. Here the CDR3 reads CAWSGRGGTSTEAFF. CDR3 sequence (DNA): TGTGCCTGGAGTGGTCGGGGGGGCACGAGCACTGAAGCTTTCTTT.

This clonotype was detected only once. The V and J genes are TRBV7-6 and TRBJ1-6; 7 bases agree with TRBD1. V lost 0 bases to trimming and J lost 5 bases; unmatched junction nucleotides: 1. The CDR3 has 15 amino acids. CDR1 and CDR2 from the germline V gene are SGHVS and FNYEAQ. This CDR3 reads CASSLAGTDNSPLHF. In DNA, the CDR3 is TGTGCCAGCAGCTTAGCCGGGACAGATAATTCACCCCTCCACTTT.

In DNA, the CDR3 is TGTGCCAGCAGCTTAACCAAGACCCAGTACTTC. Its protein is CASSLTKTQYF. J is TRBJ2-5 and V is TRBV5-6; D gene unclear. V lost 2 bases, J lost 6 bases, and 5 bases lay in between. CDR3 length: 11 amino acids. In germline, CDR1 is SGHDT, CDR2 YYEEEE.

The rearrangement uses TRBV11-2 and TRBJ1-2, with TRBD1 matching 9 bases. The junction had 11 bases not matched to a gene; V was cut back by 5 bases and J by 7 bases. The CDR3 length is 15 residues. Per germline, CDR1 SGHAT and CDR2 FQNNGV. CDR3 nucleotides: TGTGCCAGCAGCCCAACCCGGGACAGGGAATCTGGCTACACCTTC. It specifies CASSPTRDRESGYTF. Full variable domain (missing parts from reference TRBV11-2 and TRBJ1-2): EAGVAQSPRYKIIEKRQSVAFWCNPISGHATLYWYQQILGQGPKLLIQFQNNGVVDDSQLPKDRFSAERLKGVDSTLKIQPAKLEDSAVYLCASSPTRDRESGYTFGSGTRLTVV.

This clonotype has only a few counts. The genes are TRBV11-3 and TRBJ2-1; D not resolved. V was cut by 0 bases and J by 6 bases, with 9 bases left in between. The germline V gene encodes CDR1 SGHNT and CDR2 YENEEA. This CDR3 is built from 14 residues. The CDR3 DNA reads TGTGCCAGCAGCTTAGATCTGGCGATCAATGAGCAGTTCTTC. It codes for CASSLDLAINEQFF.

The V and J genes are TRBV27 and TRBJ2-2; a possible D gene is TRBD2 (5 bases). With 5 bases removed from V and 4 bases from J, the gap between germline ends came to 14 bases. Per germline, CDR1 MNHEY and CDR2 SMNVEV (reference sequence). The CDR3 has 15 residues. This CDR3 reads CASSLPGIGTGELFF. CDR3 bases: TGTGCCAGCAGTCTCCCCGGGATCGGCACCGGGGAGCTGTTTTTT.

The rearrangement uses TRBV14 and TRBJ2-5; no reliable D call. Trimming took off 1 base at V and 2 bases at J, with 8 bases between the two ends. Germline CDR1 SGHDN, CDR2 FVKESK. The CDR3 is 14 amino acids. CDR3 sequence: CASSQVGFQETQYF. CDR3 in DNA: TGTGCCAGCAGCCAAGTAGGATTTCAAGAGACCCAGTACTTC.

V gene TRBV7-9 combines with J gene TRBJ1-6; no clear D. V was pared by 5 bases and J by 6 bases, with 8 bases between. Germline CDR1 and CDR2: SEHNR and FQNEAQ (reference sequence). There are 13 residues in the CDR3. CDR3 coding DNA: TGTGCCAGCAGCGAGGAGTCTAATTCACCCCTCCACTTT. Translated: CASSEESNSPLHF.

The genes are TRBV5-1 and TRBJ2-7; possibly TRBD1 for D (5 bases). Germline CDR1 and CDR2: SGHRS and YFSETQ. The CDR3 has 15 amino acids. The V end lost 4 bases, the J end lost 5 bases, and 19 bases lay between the germline ends. The CDR3, as DNA: TGCGCCAGCAGCAAAGGTATGGAACAGGCTAACGAGCAGTACTTC. This encodes CASSKGMEQANEQYF.

The table lists this clonotype with a count of one. V gene TRBV12-3 or TRBV12-4 combines with J gene TRBJ1-5; D is perhaps TRBD1 (5 bases). The V and J ends lost 6 bases and 0 bases respectively, with 18 bases between them. The CDR3 loop spans 17 amino acids. The CDR3 region is CASSGYGWGNSNQPQHF. In DNA form, the CDR3 reads TGTGCCAGCAGCGGGTACGGTTGGGGGAATAGCAATCAGCCCCAGCATTTT.

The rearrangement uses TRBV11-2 and TRBJ2-5, with D uncertain. The CDR3 length is 13 residues. Trimming removed 3 bases at V and 13 bases at J, with 18 bases between. Germline CDR1 reads SGHAT; CDR2 reads FQNNGV. The CDR3: CASSFVSKGRSYF. The DNA for the CDR3 is TGTGCCAGCAGCTTCGTATCTAAGGGCCGTTCGTACTTC.